These 17 T cell receptor beta chains were sequenced from one sample in a study of blood T cell repertoires in COVID-19. Sequencing was performed with immunoSEQ multiplex PCR; in TCRdb, only in-frame clones are kept and a portion is missing. The sample comprises about 290,000 clones, around 89% of which are singletons, and 4.6% rests with the top ten. Sequences were obtained from peripheral blood. The receptors were sampled from a man in his forties or fifties with acute or convalescent COVID-19.

This chain joins TRBV6-5 and TRBJ2-7; a weak D match, TRBD2 (6 bases). CDR3 size: 13 residues. Per the germline V gene, CDR1 is MNHEY and CDR2 is SVGAGI. V was trimmed by 8 bases and J by 6 bases, leaving 17 bases between them. CDR3 region: CASGVKGTGEQYF. The CDR3 DNA sequence: TGTGCCAGCGGGGTTAAAGGGACTGGCGAGCAGTACTTC.

In this sample, this clone turned up once. The chain is built from TRBV3-1 (or the pseudogene TRBV3-2) and TRBJ2-7; 9 bases are a match to TRBD1. J gave up 7 bases and V 1 base, and 8 bases lay outside the gene matches. Germline CDR1 is LGHDT and CDR2 is YNNKEL (reference sequence). The CDR3 is made up of 15 amino acids. The CDR3 loop reads CASSQAGTGMGEQYF. The DNA of the CDR3 is TGTGCCAGCAGCCAAGCCGGGACAGGGATGGGGGAGCAGTACTTC.

The chain is built from TRBV5-6 and TRBJ1-1; D may be TRBD1 (6 bases). Trimming took 3 bases from V and 1 from J, leaving 13 bases between them. Germline CDR1 and CDR2: SGHDT and YYEEEE. The CDR3 loop spans 15 amino acids. CDR3: CASSSLGGSNTEAFF. The CDR3 DNA sequence: TGTGCCAGCAGCTCCCTTGGGGGCTCGAACACTGAAGCTTTCTTT.

This clone was found once. The V and J genes are TRBV2 and TRBJ1-2, with TRBD1 as a possible D gene (5 bases). From germline, CDR1 is SNHLY and CDR2 FYNNEI. The ends were cut back, 4 bases at V and 4 bases at J, with 10 bases in the middle. This CDR3 spans 13 amino acids. The DNA for the CDR3 is TGTGCCAGCAGTGTTCGGGGACTCTATGGCTACACCTTC. Translating gives CASSVRGLYGYTF.

The chain links TRBV11-2 to TRBJ1-6, with D unresolved. The CDR3 covers 16 residues. Germline lookup yields CDR1 SGHAT and CDR2 FQNNGV. Trimming took 4 bases from V and 3 from J, leaving 13 bases between them. CDR3 amino acids: CASSSAAINYNSPLHF. The CDR3, as DNA: TGTGCCAGCAGCTCCGCAGCGATTAACTATAATTCACCCCTCCACTTT.

The chain recombines TRBV2 with TRBJ1-1, with D unclear. The V gene's germline CDR1 is SNHLY and CDR2 FYNNEI. Trimming removed 7 bases at V and 1 base at J, with 10 bases between. The CDR3 totals 13 residues. CDR3 protein: CASTVGRNTEAFF. CDR3 nucleotide sequence: TGTGCCAGCACCGTAGGGAGGAACACTGAAGCTTTCTTT.

Remarks on this clone: A read error may account for a junction end that differs from germline. The V gene is TRBV6-2 or TRBV6-3, the J gene TRBJ1-1; D is unclear. CDR3 length equals 18 residues. Germline-derived CDR1 and CDR2 are MNHEY and SVGEGT. In nucleotides, the CDR3 is TGTGCCAGCCGTTACCAGTTAATTTACGGGGTCGGGGATACTGAAGCTTTCTTT. It specifies CASRYQLIYGVGDTEAFF.

This clone was detected only once. The chain combines TRBV27 with TRBJ1-6; 9 nucleotides agree with TRBD1. Germline CDR1 and CDR2: MNHEY and SMNVEV (reference sequence). Unmatched junction bases numbered 13, after V lost 5 bases and J lost 11 bases. The CDR3 consists of 16 residues. The CDR3 reads CASSPLGDRAWTPLHF. The CDR3 bases are TGTGCCAGCAGTCCTCTCGGGGACAGGGCATGGACACCCCTCCACTTT.

V gene TRBV19 combines with J gene TRBJ2-7, with D maybe TRBD2 (6 bases). Germline CDR1 LNHDA, CDR2 SQIVND (reference sequence). V gave up 5 bases and J gave up 4 bases, with 27 bases separating them. The CDR3 runs to 18 residues. The CDR3 sequence is CASSPRTRSGGAFYEQYF. CDR3 DNA sequence: TGTGCCAGTAGTCCCCGGACCCGGAGCGGAGGGGCCTTTTACGAGCAGTACTTC.

The J gene is TRBJ1-1, the V gene TRBV12-5; tentative D call: TRBD1 (5 bases). Germline CDR1 LGHNT, CDR2 FRNRAP. This CDR3 is built from 15 residues. V lost 3 bases and J 5 bases, leaving 16 bases between the germline ends. CDR3 nucleotide sequence: TGTGCTAGTGGTTTCCCATCGGGGGGATGGACTGAAGCTTTCTTT. Amino acid sequence: CASGFPSGGWTEAFF. Combining the CDR3 with reference TRBV12-5 and TRBJ1-1 gives the whole variable domain DARVTQTPRHKVTEMGQEVTMRCQPILGHNTVFWYRQTMMQGLELLAYFRNRAPLDDSGMPKDRFSAEMPDATLATLKIQPSEPRDSAVYFCASGFPSGGWTEAFFGQGTRLTVV.

The V and J genes are TRBV6-5 and TRBJ2-7; 8 nucleotides match TRBD1. The CDR3 is 15 amino acids. V shed 4 bases and J 2 bases; nucleotides not matched to a gene: 7. Germline assignment: CDR1 MNHEY and CDR2 SVGAGI. The CDR3 DNA reads TGTGCCAGCAGTTCCCCCGGGACAGGTGCCTACGAGCAGTACTTC. As protein: CASSSPGTGAYEQYF.

Here the CDR3 reads CASRKGAGYNEQFF. The CDR3 DNA follows: TGTGCCAGCAGAAAAGGAGCAGGGTACAATGAGCAGTTCTTC. The chain carries TRBV7-8 and TRBJ2-1; perhaps TRBD1 as D (5 bases). V gave up 6 bases and J gave up 4 bases, with 13 bases separating them. Looked up from germline, CDR1 is SGHVS and CDR2 is FQNEAQ. The CDR3 has 14 residues.

V and J are TRBV27 and TRBJ1-2; no firm D call. V lost 3 bases and J lost 1, with 6 bases in between. CDR1 MNHEY and CDR2 SMNVEV come from the germline V gene (reference sequence). CDR3 size: 13 residues. The CDR3 DNA is TGTGCCAGCAGTTTTAAACATAACTATGGCTACACCTTC. It codes for CASSFKHNYGYTF.

Concerning this clone: Different DNA sequences within this sample yield the same CDR3. This chain links TRBV5-1 with TRBJ2-3, with 12 bases fitting TRBD2. Per germline, CDR1 SGHRS and CDR2 YFSETQ. This CDR3 contains 16 residues. V lost 3 bases and J lost 0; bases outside the gene matches: 2. The CDR3 spells CASSSGLAGSTDTQYF. For the CDR3, the DNA is TGCGCCAGCAGCTCCGGACTAGCGGGAAGCACAGATACGCAGTATTTT.

This clone was seen only once. V is TRBV5-1 and J is TRBJ1-2, with TRBD1 matching over 10 bases. The CDR3 is 16 residues long. Germline CDR1 reads SGHRS; CDR2 reads YFSETQ. V lost 5 bases and J lost 3; bases outside the gene matches: 10. The CDR3 sequence: CASRSGTGEGYYGYTF. The CDR3 DNA sequence: TGCGCCAGCAGATCCGGGACAGGGGAGGGTTACTATGGCTACACCTTC.

J is TRBJ2-2 and V is TRBV5-1, with TRBD1 matching 8 bases. The trim removed 0 bases at V and 1 base at J, leaving 5 bases unmatched. The CDR3 length is 17 residues. Germline-derived CDR1 and CDR2 are SGHRS and YFSETQ. The CDR3 protein is CASSLVRGRGNTGELFF. The CDR3, as DNA: TGCGCCAGCAGCTTGGTCAGGGGGCGAGGGAACACCGGGGAGCTGTTTTTT.

The chain carries TRBV19 and TRBJ1-1; perhaps TRBD1 as D (5 bases). The CDR3 is 12 amino acids. CDR1 and CDR2 from the germline V gene are LNHDA and SQIVND (reference sequence). V lost 11 bases, J lost 5 bases, and 15 bases lay in between. The CDR3 coding sequence is TGTGCCCCGGGCAGGGTGAGGACTGAAGCTTTCTTT. Residues: CAPGRVRTEAFF.